This T cell receptor (beta chain) derives from a study of T cell responses to AZD1222 COVID-19 vaccine. Concerning this clone itself: The antigen is undetermined.

The assay was immunoSEQ multiplex PCR, and TCRdb's table has in-frame clones only and misses some. The table includes about 150,000 clones, approximately 89% detected once. General study results and limits: Among the donors, most were white British and more were female, and clonal diversity was possibly underestimated.

The CDR3 is 15 amino acids. The V and J ends lost 1 base and 3 bases respectively, with 13 bases between them. Per the germline V gene, CDR1 is LNHDA and CDR2 is SQIVND (reference sequence). The source is an adult in good health. The chain uses TRBV19 and TRBJ2-7, with no clear D. The material was peripheral blood, obtained on day 0 of MenACWY control vaccination. The CDR3 loop is CASSIGPIPSYEQYF. Here the CDR3 DNA reads TGTGCCAGTAGTATAGGGCCGATACCCAGCTACGAGCAGTACTTC.